Listed here are 27 T cell receptor beta chains from one sample, sequenced in a study of STAT3 mutations in large granular lymphocyte leukemia. Broader study findings: Every T-LGLL patient had at least one immunodominant TCRbeta clonotype.

Some clones are missing from TCRdb's copy, which holds only in-frame ones; the method was immunoSEQ multiplex PCR. The sample yields under 25,000 clones, approximately 92% seen once. These receptors' antigens are unknown. The sequencing sample was made of peripheral blood mononuclear cells. Source of these receptors: a man in his sixties with T-cell large granular lymphocyte leukemia. Some clones in this sample may be carry-over from other donors' samples.

The chain has TRBV29-1 and TRBJ2-2, with a weak D call TRBD2 (6 bases). Per the germline V gene, CDR1 is SQVTM and CDR2 is ANQGSEA. This CDR3 has 13 residues. CDR3 loop: CTGEASNTGELFF. As DNA, the CDR3 is TGCACCGGGGAGGCCTCAAACACCGGGGAGCTGTTTTTT.

V is TRBV20-1 and J is TRBJ2-1, with D uncertain. V lost 3 bases and J 8 bases, leaving 8 bases between the germline ends. The CDR3 has 11 amino acids. CDR1 and CDR2 from the germline V gene are DFQATT and SNEGSKA (reference sequence). In DNA, the CDR3 is TGCAGTGCTAGCGTATCGGATGAGCAGTTCTTC. It yields the protein CSASVSDEQFF.

The V call is TRBV19, the J call TRBJ2-3; D could derive from TRBD1 or TRBD2 (5 bases each). Germline V CDR1 and CDR2: LNHDA, SQIVND (reference sequence). The CDR3 has 15 amino acids. Trimming left V 6 bases short and J 2 bases short, with 15 bases between. The CDR3 protein is CASSLGLAYTDTQYF. Written as DNA, the CDR3 is TGTGCCAGTAGCTTGGGGCTAGCCTACACAGATACGCAGTATTTT.

The gene calls are TRBV18 and TRBJ2-1; unclear D gene. The CDR3 runs 14 residues. V gave up 3 bases and J gave up 0 bases, with 6 bases separating them. Germline assignment: CDR1 KGHSH and CDR2 LQKENI. CDR3 nucleotide sequence: TGTGCCAGCTCACCTCCGACCTCCTACAATGAGCAGTTCTTC. Translation gives CASSPPTSYNEQFF.

V and J are TRBV7-9 and TRBJ1-5; tentative D call: TRBD1 (6 bases). Germline V CDR1 and CDR2: SEHNR, FQNEAQ (reference sequence). The V end was cut by 5 bases, the J end by 9 bases, with 20 bases between. This CDR3 has 15 residues. CDR3: CASSPGHRESGPQHF. For the CDR3, the DNA is TGTGCCAGCAGCCCGGGACATCGTGAATCAGGGCCCCAGCATTTT. Full variable domain (missing parts from reference TRBV7-9 and TRBJ1-5): DTGVSQNPRHKITKRGQNVTFRCDPISEHNRLYWYRQTLGQGPEFLTYFQNEAQLEKSRLLSDRFSAERPKGSFSTLEIQRTEQGDSAMYLCASSPGHRESGPQHFGDGTRLSIL.

The chain joins TRBV29-1 to TRBJ2-3, with D perhaps TRBD1 (6 bases). The V gene's germline CDR1 is SQVTM and CDR2 ANQGSEA. The CDR3 covers 12 residues. V gave up 7 bases and J gave up 1 base, with 9 bases separating them. The CDR3 loop is CSGQARTDTQYF. CDR3 nucleotide sequence: TGCAGCGGACAGGCCCGCACAGATACGCAGTATTTT.

The chain joins TRBV30 to TRBJ2-7; 8 bases map to TRBD1. The CDR3 sequence is 13 residues long. Trimming removed 5 bases from V and 2 bases from J; junction bases left unmatched: 5. Germline-derived CDR1 and CDR2 are GTSNPN and SVGIG (reference sequence). This CDR3 is CAWDRTGPYEQYF. CDR3 DNA: TGTGCCTGGGATAGGACAGGGCCCTACGAGCAGTACTTC.

The chain carries TRBV5-1 and TRBJ1-6; D gene uncertain. The germline gives CDR1 SGHRS, CDR2 YFSETQ. This CDR3 has 15 amino acids. V lost 0 bases, J lost 6 bases, and 10 bases lay in between. CDR3 sequence (DNA): TGCGCCAGCAGCTTGGACAGTTTGGGTAATTCACCCCTCCACTTT. Its translation is CASSLDSLGNSPLHF.

The chain joins TRBV27 to TRBJ2-1; possibly TRBD2 for D (5 bases). Trimming left V 8 bases short and J 5 bases short, with 7 bases between. CDR1 and CDR2 from the germline V gene are MNHEY and SMNVEV (reference sequence). This CDR3 has 11 residues. CDR3 in amino acids: CASRRNNEQFF. Written as DNA, the CDR3 is TGTGCCAGCCGGAGGAACAATGAGCAGTTCTTC.

The chain carries TRBV5-1 and TRBJ2-7, with 7 bases aligning to TRBD1. From germline, CDR1 is SGHRS and CDR2 YFSETQ. The CDR3 consists of 14 residues. After removal of 4 bases from V and 2 bases from J, the junction contained 6 bases not matched to a gene. CDR3 nucleotides: TGCGCCAGCAGCGCCAACAGGGGCGCCTACGAGCAGTACTTC. Translation gives CASSANRGAYEQYF.

The J gene is TRBJ1-1, the V gene TRBV19; no clear D gene. The CDR3 consists of 12 residues. Germline values: CDR1 LNHDA, CDR2 SQIVND (reference sequence). V shed 2 bases and J shed 5 bases, with 6 bases lying between them. CDR3 in DNA: TGTGCCAGTAGTATAATAGGGACTGAAGCTTTCTTT. Translation gives CASSIIGTEAFF.

This chain joins TRBV19 and TRBJ2-1, with 9 nucleotides matching TRBD2. Germline V gene data show CDR1 as LNHDA and CDR2 as SQIVND (reference sequence). There are 18 residues in the CDR3. The V segment lost 1 base and the J segment 2 bases; nucleotides outside the gene matches: 9. For the CDR3, the DNA is TGTGCCAGTAGTATAGGCTGGAAGCGGGAGGCGACCTACAATGAGCAGTTCTTC. Translating it yields CASSIGWKREATYNEQFF.

The sample holds a few counts of this clone. V usage is TRBV5-1 and J usage is TRBJ2-5; 8 bases are shared with TRBD1. This CDR3 comprises 14 residues. CDR1 and CDR2 from the germline V gene are SGHRS and YFSETQ. J gave up 4 bases and V 4 bases, and 6 bases lay outside the gene matches. CDR3 residues: CASSTNRGAETQYF. In DNA form, the CDR3 reads TGCGCCAGCAGCACCAACAGGGGGGCAGAGACCCAGTACTTC. Based on the CDR3 plus reference TRBV5-1 and TRBJ2-5, the full variable domain is KAGVTQTPRYLIKTRGQQVTLSCSPISGHRSVSWYQQTPGQGLQFLFEYFSETQRNKGNFPGRFSGRQFSNSRSEMNVSTLELGDSALYLCASSTNRGAETQYFGPGTRLLVL.

The chain carries TRBV9 and TRBJ2-5, with 8 bases lining up with TRBD1. The germline V gene has CDR1 SGDLS and CDR2 YYNGEE. V was clipped by 4 bases and J by 5 bases; unmatched bases: 4. CDR3 length: 13 residues. CDR3 residues: CASSFGQGETQYF. The CDR3 coding sequence is TGTGCCAGCAGCTTCGGACAGGGCGAGACCCAGTACTTC.

The V and J genes are TRBV15 and TRBJ2-7; D may be TRBD2 (6 bases). Per germline, CDR1 LNHNV and CDR2 YYDKDF (reference sequence). The CDR3 is 15 residues long. Trimming took off 0 bases at V and 3 bases at J, with 12 bases between the two ends. CDR3 sequence: CATSRDGGSGYEQYF. The CDR3 DNA reads TGTGCCACCAGCAGAGATGGGGGTAGCGGCTACGAGCAGTACTTC.

The V call is TRBV7-9, the J call TRBJ1-2, with D perhaps matching TRBD1 (6 bases). The germline V gene has CDR1 SEHNR and CDR2 FQNEAQ (reference sequence). V dropped 1 base and J dropped 4 bases, with 19 bases sitting between them. The CDR3 length is 17 residues. The CDR3 protein is CASSLGEDSPKFYGYTF. CDR3 coding DNA: TGTGCCAGCAGCTTAGGAGAGGACAGCCCCAAGTTCTATGGCTACACCTTC.

V usage is TRBV10-2 and J usage is TRBJ1-2; 8 bases are a match to TRBD1. J gave up 7 bases and V 7 bases, and 14 bases lay outside the gene matches. This CDR3 comprises 15 residues. CDR1 and CDR2 (germline): WSHSY, SAAADI. CDR3 protein: CASIGTGGQGLGYTF. As DNA, the CDR3 is TGCGCCAGCATCGGAACCGGCGGACAGGGCCTTGGCTACACCTTC.

In this sample, this clone turned up once. The chain employs TRBV5-1 and TRBJ2-7; 9 nucleotides match TRBD1. There are 15 residues in the CDR3. The junction had 3 bases not matched to a gene; V was cut back by 0 bases and J by 2 bases. In germline, CDR1 is SGHRS, CDR2 YFSETQ. CDR3 amino acids: CASSLETGGPYEQYF. The CDR3 DNA is TGCGCCAGCAGCTTGGAGACAGGGGGACCCTACGAGCAGTACTTC.

This chain uses TRBV7-9 with TRBJ1-4; the D is unclear. The germline V gene has CDR1 SEHNR and CDR2 FQNEAQ (reference sequence). The CDR3 length is 14 residues. With 5 bases removed from V and 6 bases from J, the gap between germline ends came to 13 bases. As DNA, the CDR3 is TGTGCCAGCAGCACCCAGCGCGTGCATGAAAAACTGTTTTTT. It yields the protein CASSTQRVHEKLFF.

The CDR3 reads CASSLGVSGANVLTF. DNA for the CDR3: TGTGCCAGCAGCTTGGGGGTCTCTGGGGCCAACGTCCTGACTTTC. The J gene is TRBJ2-6, the V gene TRBV5-8, with D unclear. V lost 0 bases and J lost 0, with 4 bases in between. The CDR3 runs 15 residues. Germline-derived CDR1 and CDR2 are SGHTS and YDEGEE.

The rearrangement links TRBV30 to TRBJ2-1; TRBD2 matches 14 bases. V gave up 0 bases and J gave up 0 bases; unmatched junction bases: 1. The CDR3 covers 17 residues. Per germline, CDR1 GTSNPN and CDR2 SVGIG (reference sequence). Here the CDR3 reads CAWSVGTSGSSYNEQFF. The CDR3 DNA is TGTGCCTGGAGTGTAGGGACTAGCGGGAGCTCCTACAATGAGCAGTTCTTC. The full variable domain, in which reference TRBV30 and TRBJ2-1 provide the parts outside the CDR3, is SQTIHQWPATLVQPVGSPLSLECTVEGTSNPNLYWYRQAAGRGLQLLFYSVGIGQISSEVPQNLSASRPQDRQFILSSKKLLLSDSGFYLCAWSVGTSGSSYNEQFFGPGTRLTVL.

The chain has TRBV6-6 and TRBJ1-3; a weak D match, TRBD1 (6 bases). V was trimmed by 6 bases and J by 0 bases, leaving 12 bases between them. The CDR3 covers 15 residues. CDR1 and CDR2 from the germline V gene are MNHNY and SVGAGI (reference sequence). The CDR3 DNA is TGTGCCAGCAGGGGGGCAGGGGACTCTGGAAACACCATATATTTT. This sequence encodes CASRGAGDSGNTIYF.

This sequence joins TRBV5-1 and TRBJ2-7; D possibly matches TRBD1 or TRBD2 (5 bases each). Looked up from germline, CDR1 is SGHRS and CDR2 is YFSETQ. The CDR3 runs to 13 residues. Trimming cost V 0 bases and J 2 bases, with 6 bases left between them. CDR3 nucleotides: TGCGCCAGCAGCTTGGTGGGACCCTACGAGCAGTACTTC. Its translation is CASSLVGPYEQYF.

V usage is TRBV30 and J usage is TRBJ1-1; 7 bases align to TRBD1. With 0 bases clipped from V and 7 bases from J, the junction kept 14 bases outside the gene matches. Germline CDR1 and CDR2: GTSNPN and SVGIG (reference sequence). The CDR3 consists of 16 residues. The DNA of the CDR3 is TGTGCCTGGAGTGTACCCCTTACAGGGGCGGGCGGTGAAGCTTTCTTT. It translates to CAWSVPLTGAGGEAFF.

This chain links TRBV5-1 with TRBJ1-5; tentatively, D is TRBD1 (5 bases). V lost 4 bases, J lost 1 base, and 6 bases lay in between. This CDR3 comprises 13 residues. The germline gives CDR1 SGHRS, CDR2 YFSETQ. The CDR3 DNA is TGCGCCAGCAGCGGGGACAGCAATCAGCCCCAGCATTTT. Translating it yields CASSGDSNQPQHF.

This chain links TRBV4-1 with TRBJ1-2; weak D call: TRBD1 (5 bases). The CDR3 is made up of 18 amino acids. V lost 1 base and J 0 bases, leaving 18 bases between the germline ends. Germline V lookup: CDR1 MGHRA, CDR2 YSYEKL. The CDR3 region is CASSQAARELGANYGYTF. For the CDR3, the DNA is TGCGCCAGCAGCCAAGCAGCCAGGGAGCTCGGAGCTAACTATGGCTACACCTTC.

The chain recombines TRBV4-2 with TRBJ2-3, with 14 bases lining up with TRBD2. The CDR3 contains 20 residues. Germline lookup yields CDR1 LGHNA and CDR2 YNFKEQ. The V segment lost 1 base and the J segment 4 bases; nucleotides outside the gene matches: 13. The CDR3 DNA sequence: TGTGCCAGCAGCCAAGTGGGGACTAGCGGGAGCAATTTTCCGTCAGATACGCAGTATTTT. Amino acid sequence: CASSQVGTSGSNFPSDTQYF.